A selection of T cell receptor beta chains follows, all from one sample in a study of shared T cell receptors in the human thymus. The data were produced by immunoSEQ multiplex PCR, yet TCRdb's version contains in-frame clones alone and is incomplete. The data contain 600,000 to 900,000 clones, roughly 85% of them singletons. The sample was also reused in another study, on human thymus T cells.

The source material was thymocytes. The source of these receptors is a girl younger than two with a congenital heart defect. The CDR3 runs from the conserved cysteine through the conserved F or W. D genes are given only for firm matches. Size is stated for part of the rows, as once, few or many counts, or as a class when the clone is expanded.

.,.,TRBJ2-7,TRBV5-6,CASREGWGPPYEQYF,TGTGCCAGCAGGGAGGGATGGGGTCCCCCCTACGAGCAGTACTTC
.,.,TRBJ1-1,TRBV5-1,CASSFDRGATEAFF,TGCGCCAGCAGCTTTGATCGGGGGGCAACTGAAGCTTTCTTT
.,.,TRBJ1-2,TRBV2,CASSATLGAQHYGYTF,TGTGCCAGCAGTGCCACTCTTGGAGCCCAACACTATGGCTACACCTTC
.,.,TRBJ1-2,TRBV28,CASSILYGYTF,TGTGCCAGCAGTATCCTCTATGGCTACACCTTC
.,.,TRBJ1-1,TRBV7-9,CASRPEGENTEAFF,TGTGCCAGCAGGCCTGAAGGGGAGAACACTGAAGCTTTCTTT
.,.,TRBJ2-1,TRBV4-1,CASSQGLESRFF,TGCGCCAGCAGCCAAGGCCTAGAGTCTCGGTTCTTC
TRBD1,.,TRBJ1-2,TRBV6-5,CASSSGDRGCYGYTF,TGTGCCAGCAGTTCGGGGGACAGGGGTTGCTATGGCTACACCTTC
.,.,TRBJ2-7,TRBV4-1,CASSQEGRWAGEQYF,TGCGCCAGCAGCCAAGAAGGTCGTTGGGCAGGCGAGCAGTACTTC
.,.,TRBJ2-1,TRBV29-1,CSVAATKLCNEQFF,TGCAGCGTTGCCGCCACCAAACTATGCAATGAGCAGTTCTTC
.,.,TRBJ2-1,TRBV5-1,CASSSRGWHINEQFF,TGCGCCAGCAGCTCCCGGGGTTGGCACATCAATGAGCAGTTCTTC
TRBD1,.,TRBJ1-1,TRBV12-5,CASGLVRQGRFMNTEAFF,TGTGCTAGTGGTTTGGTCAGACAGGGGCGCTTCATGAACACTGAAGCTTTCTTT
TRBD1,.,TRBJ1-6,TRBV5-6,CASSLARDSNSPLHF,TGTGCCAGCAGCTTGGCCCGGGACAGTAACTCACCCCTCCACTTT
.,.,TRBJ2-7,TRBV7-6,CASSPTVEGRSGEQYF,TGTGCCAGCAGCCCTACCGTCGAGGGGAGGTCCGGCGAGCAGTACTTC
TRBD1,.,TRBJ1-1,TRBV7-9,CASSLQGAMSITEAFF,TGTGCCAGCAGCTTGCAGGGGGCTATGTCTATCACTGAAGCTTTCTTT
TRBD1,.,TRBJ2-7,TRBV6-4,CASSDRGQAGHEQYF,TGTGCCAGCAGTGACCGAGGACAGGCAGGGCACGAGCAGTACTTC
.,.,TRBJ2-7,TRBV5-4,CASSSGRLGAYEQYF,TGTGCCAGCAGCTCGGGGAGGCTTGGAGCCTACGAGCAGTACTTC
.,.,TRBJ2-7,TRBV9,CASSVAMGASYEQYF,TGTGCCAGCAGCGTAGCTATGGGGGCCTCCTACGAGCAGTACTTC
.,.,TRBJ1-5,TRBV27,CATGGNQPQHF,TGTGCCACAGGGGGCAATCAGCCCCAGCATTTT
.,.,TRBJ1-3,TRBV4-2,CASSPRWGDHPTTLSGNTIYF,TGTGCCAGCAGCCCCAGATGGGGAGACCACCCGACGACCCTCTCTGGAAACACCATATATTTT
TRBD2,.,TRBJ2-1,TRBV6-1,CASSEWAGGKNNEQFF,TGTGCCAGCAGTGAATGGGCGGGGGGGAAAAACAATGAGCAGTTCTTC
.,.,TRBJ1-1,TRBV2,CASIWEREGNTEAFF,TGTGCCAGCATCTGGGAGAGGGAAGGGAACACTGAAGCTTTCTTT
.,once,TRBJ2-7,TRBV29-1,CSVALRESSYEQYF,TGCAGCGTTGCCCTCCGGGAGTCCTCCTACGAGCAGTACTTC
.,once,TRBJ1-1,TRBV5-8,CASSFSVRAFF,TGTGCCAGCAGCTTTTCGGTGCGGGCTTTCTTT
TRBD1,.,TRBJ1-3,TRBV7-2,CASTDRTERNTIYF,TGTGCCAGCACGGACAGGACAGAGAGAAACACCATATATTTT